This is a list of T cell receptor beta chains from one sample in a study of regulatory T cells in long-lasting Graves disease. Via MiXCR, TCRdb re-called the multiplex PCR reads, giving one row per CDR3 protein. The table shows 600,000 to 800,000 distinct CDR3 sequences, with approximately 31% occurring only once. The sample here was peripheral blood mononuclear cells (PBMCs), taken when the disease was refractory, from a patient treated with antithyroid drugs. These receptors originate from a female donor with Graves disease. Both conserved end residues are part of each CDR3. The D gene is left open where the match is weak. Where a row states a size, it is once, few, many or the class of an expanded clone; other rows omit it.

D gene	V gene	J gene	clone size	CDR3 length	CDR3 DNA	CDR3 protein
NA	TRBV5-5	TRBJ1-6	NA	14	TGTGCCAGCAGCTTGGTGGAGGTCAATTCACCCCTCCACTTT	CASSLVEVNSPLHF
NA	TRBV7-9	TRBJ2-7	few	17	TGTGCCAGCAGCTCCACCACCGGGACTCCCGGGCATTGCGAGCAGTACTTC	CASSSTTGTPGHCEQYF
NA	TRBV7-9	TRBJ2-7	few	13	TGTGCCAGCAGCAACAGGGTCTCCTACGAGCAGTACTTC	CASSNRVSYEQYF
TRBD2	TRBV29-1	TRBJ2-7	many	13	TGCAGCGTTGTCCCTAGCGGGAGCTACGAGCAGTACTTC	CSVVPSGSYEQYF
NA	TRBV7-3	TRBJ1-1	many	12	TGTGCCAGCAGCTACATGGGATCTGAAGCTTTCTTT	CASSYMGSEAFF
NA	TRBV6-1	TRBJ2-2	NA	13	TGTGCCAGCGGGGGATTGAACACCGGGGAGCTGTTTTTT	CASGGLNTGELFF
NA	TRBV27	TRBJ1-2	many	12	TGTGCCAGCCGCGGACAGCACTATGGCTACACCTTC	CASRGQHYGYTF
NA	TRBV7-9	TRBJ1-2	NA	15	TGTGCCAGCAGCCAACCGGGACACATGTCGTATGGCTACACCTTC	CASSQPGHMSYGYTF
NA	TRBV2	TRBJ2-7	few	13	TGTGCCAGCAGTGAACGAGATGAGACTAGACGTTACTTC	CASSERDETRRYF
NA	TRBV12-3/TRBV12-4	TRBJ1-4	NA	15	TGTGCCAGCAGCTCCCACAATCGACCGAGGGGAAAACTGTTTTTT	CASSSHNRPRGKLFF
TRBD2	TRBV6-1	TRBJ2-7	many	16	TGTGCCAGCAGTGATGTCGGGGCGGGAGTCGGGTCCGAGCAGTACTTC	CASSDVGAGVGSEQYF
NA	TRBV12-3/TRBV12-4	TRBJ1-5	many	14	TGTGCCAGCAGTTTTGGGCAGAGGAATCAGCCCCAGCATTTT	CASSFGQRNQPQHF
TRBD2	TRBV20-1	TRBJ2-5	many	14	TGCAGTGCACTCGGACTAGCGGGAGTAGAGACCCAGTACTTC	CSALGLAGVETQYF
TRBD2	TRBV10-3	TRBJ2-5	NA	19	TGTGCCATCAGTGAGGGGCTAGTGGGAGGGCCGGAGTACCAAAAGACCCAGTACTTC	CAISEGLVGGPEYQKTQYF
NA	TRBV11-1	TRBJ1-2	many	12	TGTGCCAGCAGCTTCGATAACTATGGCTACACCTTC	CASSFDNYGYTF
NA	TRBV12-3/TRBV12-4	TRBJ1-2	few	15	TGTGCCAGCAGTTTATGGGTCGGGGCTAACTATGGCTACACCTTC	CASSLWVGANYGYTF
TRBD1	TRBV29-1	TRBJ2-7	NA	12	TGCAGCGTTGATGGACAGGGCTACGAGCAGTACTTC	CSVDGQGYEQYF
TRBD1	TRBV19	TRBJ1-4	NA	16	TGTGCCAGTACGCGAAAGGGGGCCTTCGTTAATGAAAAACTGTTTTTT	CASTRKGAFVNEKLFF
NA	TRBV12-5	TRBJ1-2	many	14	TGTGCTAGTGGTCCTCGAGGGGATAACTATGGCTACACCTTC	CASGPRGDNYGYTF
TRBD2	TRBV20-1	TRBJ2-5	once	15	TGCAGTGCTACACCCCTAGCGGGAGTGAAAGAGACCCAGTACTTC	CSATPLAGVKETQYF
TRBD1	TRBV20-1	TRBJ2-5	few	16	TGCAGTGCTAGTCCCCTTACAGGGGCGGTTACAGAGACCCAGTACTTC	CSASPLTGAVTETQYF
NA	TRBV3-1	TRBJ2-5	few	15	TGTGCCAGCAGCCAAAAGGTCCCAGGAGGGGAGACCCAGTACTTC	CASSQKVPGGETQYF
NA	TRBV5-1	TRBJ1-6	NA	13	TGCGCCAGCAGCGCAGTGGGGGTTTCACCCCTCCACTTT	CASSAVGVSPLHF
NA	TRBV20-1	TRBJ1-6	NA	15	TGCAGTGCTAGGATAGGCGGGCTGGATCGTTCACCCCTCCACTTT	CSARIGGLDRSPLHF
NA	TRBV12-3/TRBV12-4	TRBJ2-2	NA	16	TGTGCCAGCAGTTTAGTCGGTCCGCTGAACACCGGGGAGCTGTTTTTT	CASSLVGPLNTGELFF
NA	TRBV11-2	TRBJ2-7	few	15	TGTGCCAGCACCCTAGGGGGGGCGGCGACCTACGAGCAGTACTTC	CASTLGGAATYEQYF
NA	TRBV19	TRBJ2-1	NA	16	TGTGCCAGTACTTCTTCGGGTAGTCCAGGGCGGTATGAGCAGTTCTTC	CASTSSGSPGRYEQFF
NA	TRBV25-1	TRBJ1-1	once	14	TGTGCCAGCAGTGACCGGGGGCCAAGGGCTGAAGCTTTCTTT	CASSDRGPRAEAFF
TRBD1	TRBV6-1	TRBJ1-1	NA	12	TGTGCCAGCAGGGGGACAGGGGTACAAGCTTTCTTT	CASRGTGVQAFF
NA	TRBV20-1	TRBJ1-2	NA	17	TGCAGTGCTAGAGATTCCCTCGAGACAGGCCGCTTCTATGGCTACACCTTC	CSARDSLETGRFYGYTF
NA	TRBV15	TRBJ1-2	NA	16	TGTGCCACCAGCAGAGATGGCGCAGGGACCGACTATGGCTACACCTTC	CATSRDGAGTDYGYTF
TRBD1	TRBV7-6	TRBJ1-1	few	14	TGTGCCAGCAGCTTAGCGCGACAGGGGACTGAAGCTTTCTTT	CASSLARQGTEAFF
NA	TRBV6-1	TRBJ1-2	many	14	TGTGCCAGCAGGATAACAGGTCGTGGCTATGGCTACACCTTC	CASRITGRGYGYTF
TRBD2	TRBV20-1	TRBJ2-7	few	15	TGCAGTGCTAGGGATAGGACTAGCGGGAGTTACGAGCAGTACTTC	CSARDRTSGSYEQYF
NA	TRBV12-3/TRBV12-4	TRBJ1-5	NA	12	TGTGCCGGCAGGCAGGGGACCCAGCCCCAGCATTTT	CAGRQGTQPQHF
TRBD2	TRBV11-2	TRBJ2-7	many	14	TGTGCCAGCAGCCCGAGCGGGAAAAACTACGAGCAGTACTTC	CASSPSGKNYEQYF
NA	TRBV9	TRBJ2-7	few	13	TGTGCCAGCAGCGCCGGGACAAGATACGAGCAGTACTTC	CASSAGTRYEQYF
TRBD1	TRBV19	TRBJ1-2	once	17	TGTGCCAGTAGTATAGACGTGACAGGGGGCGCGGAGTATGGCTACACCTTC	CASSIDVTGGAEYGYTF
TRBD2	TRBV7-2	TRBJ2-4	NA	23	TGTGCCAGCAGCTCCCCTAGGGGACCCGGACTAGCGGGAGAGGGTAGAGCCAAAAACATTCAGTACTTC	CASSSPRGPGLAGEGRAKNIQYF
TRBD2	TRBV6-2/TRBV6-3	TRBJ2-7	few	16	TGTGCCAGCAGTTACCCTGGGACTAGCGGGAGGAACGAGCAGTACTTC	CASSYPGTSGRNEQYF
TRBD1	TRBV15	TRBJ1-2	NA	14	TGTGCCACCAGCAGCGATAGGACAGGGTTTGGCTACACCTTC	CATSSDRTGFGYTF
NA	TRBV28	TRBJ1-2	few	15	TGTGCCAGCAGGGGGGGAGGTTCAACTAACTATGGCTGCACCTTC	CASRGGGSTNYGCTF
TRBD1	TRBV2	TRBJ2-7	many	14	TGTGCCAGCAGTGAAACCACAGGGGATTTCGAGCAGTACTTC	CASSETTGDFEQYF
NA	TRBV27	TRBJ2-7	NA	14	TGTGCCAGCGCTCCGGGACTCCCTTCCTACGAGCAGTACTTC	CASAPGLPSYEQYF
TRBD1	TRBV30	TRBJ1-1	few	13	TGTGCCTGGAGTATCGACAGGGGTGATGAAGCTTTCTTT	CAWSIDRGDEAFF
NA	TRBV19	TRBJ1-5	few	12	TGTGCCATTAGGTTCTGCAATCAGCCCCAGCATTTT	CAIRFCNQPQHF
TRBD1	TRBV19	TRBJ1-6	NA	16	TGTGCCAGTAGTCCTCGACAGGGTGGTCCTAATTCACCCCTCCACTTT	CASSPRQGGPNSPLHF
NA	TRBV10-3	TRBJ2-4	NA	15	TGTGCCATCAGTGAGGTGGACAGAAACAAAAACATTCAGTACTTC	CAISEVDRNKNIQYF